These 11 T cell receptor beta chains originate from one sample sequenced in a study of cytomegalovirus exposure and HLA in healthy donors. PCR primers comprised 60 Vbeta and 13 Jbeta primers. Using immunoSEQ multiplex PCR, the repertoire was profiled, and TCRdb retains in-frame clones only, with some absent. Among nearly 110,000 clones listed, more than 70% were seen once. Specimen: PBMCs. These receptors were collected from a man aged 18-30 years in good health and CMV-seronegative.

V and J are TRBV19 and TRBJ1-6; D is perhaps TRBD1 (5 bases). Germline values: CDR1 LNHDA, CDR2 SQIVND (reference sequence). Trimming removed 3 bases from V and 10 bases from J, with 13 bases in between. The CDR3 spans 14 residues. The CDR3 loop reads CASSIQGRESPLHF. CDR3 in DNA: TGTGCCAGTAGTATCCAGGGTAGAGAGTCACCCCTCCACTTT.

V usage is TRBV11-2 and J usage is TRBJ2-7; 11 nucleotides align to TRBD2. V lost 0 bases, J lost 0 bases, and 1 base stayed unmatched. The CDR3 length is 16 residues. In germline, CDR1 is SGHAT, CDR2 FQNNGV. CDR3 nucleotides: TGTGCCAGCAGCTTAGAGACTAGCGGGGTCTCCTACGAGCAGTACTTC. It translates to CASSLETSGVSYEQYF. The variable domain in full, with the rest retrieved from reference TRBV11-2 and TRBJ2-7, is EAGVAQSPRYKIIEKRQSVAFWCNPISGHATLYWYQQILGQGPKLLIQFQNNGVVDDSQLPKDRFSAERLKGVDSTLKIQPAKLEDSAVYLCASSLETSGVSYEQYFGPGTRLTVT.

The CDR3: CASSYGGAYEQYF. CDR3 nucleotide sequence: TGCGCCAGCAGCTACGGGGGGGCCTACGAGCAGTACTTC. The V gene is TRBV5-1, the J gene TRBJ2-7; 8 nucleotides line up with TRBD2. CDR1 SGHRS and CDR2 YFSETQ come from the germline V gene. CDR3 length: 13 residues. V trimming: 3 bases; J trimming: 2 bases; junction bases outside the gene matches: 1.

J is TRBJ2-5 and V is TRBV9; possibly TRBD1 for D (5 bases). CDR3 length equals 14 residues. CDR1 is SGDLS and CDR2 is YYNGEE in the germline V gene. With 0 bases removed from V and 5 bases from J, the gap between germline ends came to 11 bases. The CDR3 is CASSVDTGWETQYF. For the CDR3, the DNA is TGTGCCAGCAGCGTAGATACAGGCTGGGAGACCCAGTACTTC.

CDR3 in DNA: TGTGCCAGTAGTATAGCCAGGGGGTCGTCCTACGAGCAGTACTTC. The encoded protein is CASSIARGSSYEQYF. The gene calls are TRBV19 and TRBJ2-7; TRBD1 matches 7 bases. In germline, CDR1 is LNHDA, CDR2 SQIVND (reference sequence). The V segment lost 1 base and the J segment 1 base; nucleotides outside the gene matches: 4. The CDR3 is 15 amino acids.

This chain links TRBV7-9 with TRBJ2-5; 7 bases are shared with TRBD2. CDR1 and CDR2 from the germline V gene are SEHNR and FQNEAQ (reference sequence). CDR3 length equals 17 residues. V was clipped by 1 base and J by 0 bases; unmatched bases: 8. The CDR3 coding sequence is TGTGCCAGCAGCTTAGGGCCGGGGGAGGGCCACCAAGAGACCCAGTACTTC. It encodes CASSLGPGEGHQETQYF.

This clone was picked up one time. CDR3: CSVAGGSYNEQFF. DNA of the CDR3: TGCAGCGTCGCGGGGGGCTCCTACAATGAGCAGTTCTTC. The chain links TRBV29-1 to TRBJ2-1, with 8 bases that match TRBD2. V was clipped by 6 bases and J by 0 bases; unmatched bases: 1. This CDR3 has 13 amino acids. Germline V gene lookup returns CDR1 SQVTM and CDR2 ANQGSEA.

CDR3 region: CASSLRAGRGYTF. DNA of the CDR3: TGTGCCAGCAGTTTAAGGGCGGGCCGTGGCTACACCTTC. The rearrangement uses TRBV27 and TRBJ1-2; D not resolved. Germline V gene data show CDR1 as MNHEY and CDR2 as SMNVEV (reference sequence). The CDR3 extends over 13 amino acids. Trimming stripped 2 bases from V and 7 bases from J, with 11 bases between.

The rearrangement joins TRBV4-2 to TRBJ2-7; tentative D call: TRBD2 (7 bases). This CDR3 spans 17 amino acids. The germline CDR1 and CDR2 sequences are LGHNA and YNFKEQ. Trimming stripped 5 bases from V and 3 bases from J, with 23 bases between. CDR3 sequence: CASSISGGGAAIYEQYF. Here the CDR3 DNA reads TGTGCCAGCAGCATCTCGGGCGGGGGCGCTGCTATCTACGAGCAGTACTTC.

The V gene is TRBV19, the J gene TRBJ2-5; 8 bases are shared with TRBD2. This CDR3 is built from 12 residues. Trimming removed 9 bases from V and 4 bases from J; junction bases left unmatched: 4. Germline V CDR1 and CDR2: LNHDA, SQIVND (reference sequence). CDR3 protein: CASGTRRETQYF. The CDR3 coding sequence is TGTGCCAGCGGGACTAGGCGAGAGACCCAGTACTTC.

The V gene is TRBV25-1, the J gene TRBJ1-2, with D perhaps TRBD1 (5 bases). CDR3 length: 17 residues. CDR1 is MGHDK and CDR2 is SYGVNS in the germline V gene. Trimming took 3 bases from V and 7 from J, leaving 24 bases between them. The CDR3 DNA reads as TGTGCCAGCAGTGACCTAGCGACCGGAAGAGGGGAGCGTGGCTACACCTTC. Its translation: CASSDLATGRGERGYTF.